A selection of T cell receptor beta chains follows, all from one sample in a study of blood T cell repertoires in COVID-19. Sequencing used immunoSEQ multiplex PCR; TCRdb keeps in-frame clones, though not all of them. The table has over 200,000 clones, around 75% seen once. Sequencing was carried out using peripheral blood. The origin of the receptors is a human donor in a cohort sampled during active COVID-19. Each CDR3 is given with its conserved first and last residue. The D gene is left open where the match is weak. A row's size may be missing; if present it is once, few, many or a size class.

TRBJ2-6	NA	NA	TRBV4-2	CASSQERGAGANVLTF	TGTGCCAGCAGCCAAGAAAGGGGTGCTGGGGCCAACGTCCTGACTTTC
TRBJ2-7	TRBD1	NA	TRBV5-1	CASSLRGQAGYEQYF	TGCGCCAGCAGCTTAAGGGGACAGGCTGGCTACGAGCAGTACTTC
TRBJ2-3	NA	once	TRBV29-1	CSVHPSPGSSTDTQYF	TGCAGCGTCCACCCGTCACCGGGATCCAGCACAGATACGCAGTATTTT
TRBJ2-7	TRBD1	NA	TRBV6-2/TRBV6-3	CASSHGGQGHPEQYF	TGTGCCAGCAGCCATGGGGGACAGGGCCACCCCGAGCAGTACTTC
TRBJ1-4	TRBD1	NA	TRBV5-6	CASSLIGDRGWEEKLFF	TGTGCCAGCAGCTTGATAGGGGACAGGGGATGGGAAGAAAAACTGTTTTTT
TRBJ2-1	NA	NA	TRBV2	CASSHLLAQGEQFF	TGTGCCAGCAGTCATCTGCTAGCGCAGGGTGAGCAGTTCTTC
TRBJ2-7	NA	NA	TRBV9	CASSVATGVYEQYF	TGTGCCAGCAGCGTAGCTACTGGAGTATACGAGCAGTACTTC
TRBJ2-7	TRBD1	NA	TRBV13	CASSLDRGQGEQYF	TGTGCCAGCAGCTTAGACAGGGGGCAAGGCGAGCAGTACTTC
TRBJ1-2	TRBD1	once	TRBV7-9	CASRPGTGLPWGYTF	TGTGCCAGCAGGCCCGGGACAGGCCTCCCCTGGGGCTACACCTTC
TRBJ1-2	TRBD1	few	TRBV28	CASRYTGGADGYTF	TGTGCCAGCAGATATACAGGGGGCGCAGATGGCTACACCTTC
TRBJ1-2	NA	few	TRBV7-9	CASSLAAREDYGYTF	TGTGCCAGCAGCTTAGCAGCCAGGGAGGACTATGGCTACACCTTC
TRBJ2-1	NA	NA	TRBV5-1	CASSPSTTPSYNEQFF	TGCGCCAGCAGCCCTTCGACTACCCCCTCCTACAATGAGCAGTTCTTC
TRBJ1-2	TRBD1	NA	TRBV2	CASRDRVWGYTF	TGTGCCAGCAGGGACAGGGTGTGGGGCTACACCTTC
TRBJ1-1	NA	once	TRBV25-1	CASSQPGGRSTEAFF	TGTGCCAGCAGTCAACCCGGGGGGCGAAGCACTGAAGCTTTCTTT
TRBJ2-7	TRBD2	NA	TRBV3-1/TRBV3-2	CASSQGVRLAGENEQYF	TGTGCCAGCAGCCAAGGAGTGAGGCTAGCGGGAGAAAACGAGCAGTACTTC
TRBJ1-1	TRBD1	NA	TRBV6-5	CASSRRGGGTETFF	TGTGCCAGCAGTCGTCGAGGGGGCGGGACTGAAACTTTCTTT
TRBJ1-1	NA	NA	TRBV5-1	CASSSGRGDMNTEAFF	TGCGCCAGCAGCTCCGGCAGGGGTGACATGAACACTGAAGCTTTCTTT
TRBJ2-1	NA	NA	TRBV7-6	CASSWQGYNEQFF	TGTGCCAGCAGCTGGCAGGGGTACAATGAGCAGTTCTTC
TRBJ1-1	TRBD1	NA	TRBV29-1	CSLRQGPTKGREGNTEAFF	TGCAGCTTAAGACAGGGTCCGACCAAAGGTCGTGAAGGAAACACTGAAGCTTTCTTT
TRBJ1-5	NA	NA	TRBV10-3	CAISEGLRGMVYQPQHF	TGTGCCATCAGTGAGGGCTTAAGAGGGATGGTGTATCAGCCCCAGCATTTT
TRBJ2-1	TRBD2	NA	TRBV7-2	CASSPRLAGVGYNEQFF	TGTGCCAGCAGCCCAAGACTAGCGGGAGTGGGGTACAATGAGCAGTTCTTC
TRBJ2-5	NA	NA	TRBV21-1	CASSATKGAETQYF	TGTGCCAGCAGCGCCACGAAGGGGGCTGAGACCCAGTACTTC
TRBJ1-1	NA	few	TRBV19	CASSVTMNTEAFF	TGTGCCAGTAGTGTTACAATGAACACTGAAGCTTTCTTT
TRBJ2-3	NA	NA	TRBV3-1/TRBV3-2	CASSQEGDRTDTQYF	TGTGCCAGCAGCCAAGAGGGAGACCGCACAGATACGCAGTATTTT
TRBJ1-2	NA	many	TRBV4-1	CASSSPRHYGYTF	TGCGCCAGCAGCTCTCCGAGGCACTATGGCTACACCTTC
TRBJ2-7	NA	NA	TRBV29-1	CSVEGGQGVYEQYF	TGCAGCGTTGAAGGGGGGCAGGGAGTCTACGAGCAGTACTTC
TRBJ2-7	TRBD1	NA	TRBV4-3	CASSQRTGGLYEQYF	TGCGCCAGCAGCCAGCGGACAGGGGGCCTCTACGAGCAGTACTTC